What follows are 5 T cell receptor beta chains derived from one specimen sequenced in a study of beta chain features in type 1 diabetes. Study results and caveats: When Type 1 diabetes patients were examined, their TCRB CDR3s proved moderately but significantly shorter in all four CD4+ subsets.

The antigens of these receptors remain unknown. Expressed TCRB transcripts were sequenced after all isolated RNA was converted to cDNA. TCRdb keeps only in-frame clones here, not all; method: immunoSEQ multiplex PCR. The table includes about 22,000 clones, about 57% detected once. Sample: stem cell memory CD4+ T cells from blood. All receptors come from a young man with type 1 diabetes.

CDR3 amino acids: CASSQGGPRAYEQYF. As DNA, the CDR3 is TGTGCCAGCAGCCAAGGGGGTCCGCGGGCCTACGAGCAGTACTTC. V gene TRBV14 combines with J gene TRBJ2-5; D possibly corresponds to TRBD2 (5 bases). The assigned J gene may be wrong: the sequence end matches TRBJ2-7 better. The CDR3 totals 15 residues. Germline values: CDR1 SGHDN, CDR2 FVKESK.

Only a few counts were recorded for this clone. The genes are TRBV29-1 and TRBJ2-1; D is unresolved. V was trimmed by 4 bases and J by 8 bases, leaving 9 bases between them. CDR3 length: 11 residues. From germline, CDR1 is SQVTM and CDR2 ANQGSEA. The CDR3 sequence is CSVAGRHEQFF. In DNA form, the CDR3 reads TGCAGCGTTGCCGGCAGGCATGAGCAGTTCTTC.

The CDR3 loop is CASSVGTTYGYTF. CDR3 coding DNA: TGTGCCAGCAGTGTGGGGACAACTTATGGCTACACCTTC. This chain connects TRBV2 to TRBJ1-2, with D possibly being TRBD1 (6 bases). The V gene lost 4 bases and the J gene lost 5 bases, with 11 bases spanning the gap. Germline V lookup: CDR1 SNHLY, CDR2 FYNNEI. The CDR3 sequence is 13 residues long.

V usage is TRBV30 and J usage is TRBJ1-1; 8 bases line up with TRBD1. J lost 1 base, V lost 7 bases, and 2 bases had no gene match. The V gene's germline CDR1 is GTSNPN and CDR2 SVGIG (reference sequence). The CDR3 runs to 12 residues. CDR3 amino acids: CALDRANTEAFF. The CDR3 DNA reads TGTGCCTTGGACAGGGCGAACACTGAAGCTTTCTTT.

The chain couples TRBV27 to TRBJ1-2, with D perhaps matching TRBD1 (5 bases). In germline, CDR1 is MNHEY, CDR2 SMNVEV (reference sequence). The V and J ends lost 3 bases and 4 bases respectively, with 12 bases between them. The CDR3 totals 14 residues. CDR3 amino acids: CASSLSGLFYGYTF. DNA for the CDR3: TGTGCCAGCAGTTTGTCAGGGTTATTCTATGGCTACACCTTC.